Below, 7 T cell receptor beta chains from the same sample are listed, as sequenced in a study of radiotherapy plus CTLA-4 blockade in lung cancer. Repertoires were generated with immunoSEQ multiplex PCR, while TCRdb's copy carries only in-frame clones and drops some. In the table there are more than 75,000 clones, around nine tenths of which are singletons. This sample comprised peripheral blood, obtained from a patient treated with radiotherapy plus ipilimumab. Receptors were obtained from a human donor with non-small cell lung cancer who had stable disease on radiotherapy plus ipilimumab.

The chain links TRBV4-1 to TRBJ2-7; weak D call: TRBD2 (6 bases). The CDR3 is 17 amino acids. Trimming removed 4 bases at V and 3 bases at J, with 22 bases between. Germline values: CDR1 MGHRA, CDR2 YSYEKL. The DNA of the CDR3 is TGCGCCAGCAGCCGCGGACGCGGGGCCACGGCTTACTACGAGCAGTACTTC. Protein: CASSRGRGATAYYEQYF.

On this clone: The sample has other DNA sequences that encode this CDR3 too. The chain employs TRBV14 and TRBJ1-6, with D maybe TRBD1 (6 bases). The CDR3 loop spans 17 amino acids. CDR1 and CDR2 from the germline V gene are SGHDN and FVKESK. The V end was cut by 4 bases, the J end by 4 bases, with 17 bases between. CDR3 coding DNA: TGTGCCAGCAGCCCTTTATCTGGTCAGGGGTATAATTCACCCCTCCACTTT. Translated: CASSPLSGQGYNSPLHF.

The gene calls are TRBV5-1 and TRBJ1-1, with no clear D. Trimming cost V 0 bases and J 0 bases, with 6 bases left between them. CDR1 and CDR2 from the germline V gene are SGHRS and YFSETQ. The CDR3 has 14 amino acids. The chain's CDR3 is CASSLDPVNTEAFF. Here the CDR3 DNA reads TGCGCCAGCAGCTTGGATCCAGTGAACACTGAAGCTTTCTTT. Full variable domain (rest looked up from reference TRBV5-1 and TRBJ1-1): KAGVTQTPRYLIKTRGQQVTLSCSPISGHRSVSWYQQTPGQGLQFLFEYFSETQRNKGNFPGRFSGRQFSNSRSEMNVSTLELGDSALYLCASSLDPVNTEAFFGQGTRLTVV.

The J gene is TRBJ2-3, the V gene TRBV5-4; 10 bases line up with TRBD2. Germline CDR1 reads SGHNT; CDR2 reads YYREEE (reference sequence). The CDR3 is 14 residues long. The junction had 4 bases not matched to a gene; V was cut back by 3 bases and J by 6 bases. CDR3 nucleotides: TGTGCCAGCAGCTCCGGGACTAGCGTGGATACGCAGTATTTT. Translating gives CASSSGTSVDTQYF.

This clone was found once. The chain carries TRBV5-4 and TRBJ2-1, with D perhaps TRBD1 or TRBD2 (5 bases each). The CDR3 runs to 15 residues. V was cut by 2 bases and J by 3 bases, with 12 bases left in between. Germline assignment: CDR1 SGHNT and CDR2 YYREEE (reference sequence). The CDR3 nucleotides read TGTGCCAGCAGCTTAAGAGGGGTTGGCTACAATGAGCAGTTCTTC. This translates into CASSLRGVGYNEQFF. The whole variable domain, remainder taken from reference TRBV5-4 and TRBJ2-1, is ETGVTQSPTHLIKTRGQQVTLRCSSQSGHNTVSWYQQALGQGPQFIFQYYREEENGRGNFPPRFSGLQFPNYSSELNVNALELDDSALYLCASSLRGVGYNEQFFGPGTRLTVL.

The CDR3 nucleotides are TGTGCCAGCAGTTTCCCCGTCTCCTACGAGCAGTACTTC. Translation gives CASSFPVSYEQYF. This chain links TRBV27 with TRBJ2-7; D remains ambiguous. This CDR3 spans 13 amino acids. Germline V CDR1 and CDR2: MNHEY, SMNVEV (reference sequence). Trimming cost V 3 bases and J 0 bases, with 6 bases left between them.

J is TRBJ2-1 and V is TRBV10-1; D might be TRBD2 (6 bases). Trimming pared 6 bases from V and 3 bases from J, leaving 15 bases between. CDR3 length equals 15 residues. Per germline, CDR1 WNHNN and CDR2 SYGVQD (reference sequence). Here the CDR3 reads CASSAGGSGYNEQFF. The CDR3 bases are TGCGCCAGCAGCGCTGGGGGGAGCGGCTACAATGAGCAGTTCTTC.